This TCR beta chain emerged from a study of cytomegalovirus exposure and HLA in healthy donors. The repertoire was sequenced with immunoSEQ multiplex PCR; TCRdb's copy has only in-frame clones and lacks some. The repertoire holds about 180,000 clones, with 85% as singletons. J gave up 12 bases and V 5 bases, and 13 bases lay outside the gene matches. In germline, CDR1 is LNHDA, CDR2 SQIVND (reference sequence). This CDR3 has 14 residues. Study-wide points: Specificity of a few CMV-associated chains for CMV antigens was verified in vitro.

This clone was detected a few times. Antigen: not known. The source is a man between 18 and 29 years old in good health and CMV-seropositive. The chain is built from TRBV19 and TRBJ1-2; 9 positions agree with TRBD1. Specimen: PBMCs. CDR3 coding DNA: TGTGCCAGTAGTTGTATTCGGGACAGGGTAAGTCACACCTTC. Translated: CASSCIRDRVSHTF.